This note documents a single T cell receptor (beta chain) sequence. This record comes from a study of blood T cell repertoires in COVID-19. Study details: The United States, Italy and Spain were the sources of the acute and convalescent COVID-19 samples. Sample material is recorded as cDNA or gDNA derived from T cells, B-cell-depleted T cells, or PBMCs.

Here immunoSEQ multiplex PCR was the method, and the copy in TCRdb shows in-frame clones only, minus some. Altogether 200,000 or so clones are present, about 90% being singletons, with the ten largest covering about 2.5%. Seattle-derived patients entered the study during active infection and were followed longitudinally. The source material was peripheral blood. The receptor comes from a man in his thirties or forties with COVID-19, enrolled during active disease.

DNA for the CDR3: TGTGCCAGCAGCCAAAGAACGACAGGGGATAACACTGAAGCTTTCTTT. Translated, it gives CASSQRTTGDNTEAFF. The chain links TRBV3-1 (or the pseudogene TRBV3-2) to TRBJ1-1; TRBD1 matches 8 bases. V was pared by 2 bases and J by 2 bases, with 7 bases of the junction left unmatched. The CDR3 extends over 16 amino acids. CDR1 is LGHDT, CDR2 YNNKEL, per germline (reference sequence).